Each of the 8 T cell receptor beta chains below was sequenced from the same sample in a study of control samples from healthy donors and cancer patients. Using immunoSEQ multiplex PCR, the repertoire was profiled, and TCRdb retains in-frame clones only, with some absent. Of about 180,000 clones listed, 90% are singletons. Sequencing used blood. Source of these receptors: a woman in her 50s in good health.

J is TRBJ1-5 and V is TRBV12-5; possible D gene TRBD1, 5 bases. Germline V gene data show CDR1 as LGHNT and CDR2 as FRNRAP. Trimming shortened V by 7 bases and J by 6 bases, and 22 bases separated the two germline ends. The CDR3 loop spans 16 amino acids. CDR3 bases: TGTGCTAGTGCCAACCCAGAACCAGGAAGGGGTCAGCCCCAGCATTTT. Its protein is CASANPEPGRGQPQHF.

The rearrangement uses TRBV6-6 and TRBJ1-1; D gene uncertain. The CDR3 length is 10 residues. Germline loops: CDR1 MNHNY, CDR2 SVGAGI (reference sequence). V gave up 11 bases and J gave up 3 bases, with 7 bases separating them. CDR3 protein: CASRDTEAFF. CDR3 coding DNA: TGTGCCTCTAGGGACACTGAAGCTTTCTTT.

The CDR3 loop is CASSPSGDSGNTIYF. The CDR3 DNA reads TGTGCCAGCAGCCCTTCGGGGGACAGTGGAAACACCATATATTTT. The chain is built from TRBV3-1 (or the pseudogene TRBV3-2) and TRBJ1-3, with 7 positions matching TRBD1. The CDR3 loop spans 15 amino acids. J was trimmed by 3 bases and V by 4 bases; bases with no gene match: 6. CDR1 is LGHDT and CDR2 is YNNKEL in the germline V gene (reference sequence).

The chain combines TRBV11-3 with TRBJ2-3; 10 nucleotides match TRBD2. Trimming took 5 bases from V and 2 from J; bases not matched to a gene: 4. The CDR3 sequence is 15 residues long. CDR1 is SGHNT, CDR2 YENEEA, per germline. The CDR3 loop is CASSQGLAVTDTQYF. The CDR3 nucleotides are TGTGCCAGCAGCCAAGGACTAGCGGTCACAGATACGCAGTATTTT.

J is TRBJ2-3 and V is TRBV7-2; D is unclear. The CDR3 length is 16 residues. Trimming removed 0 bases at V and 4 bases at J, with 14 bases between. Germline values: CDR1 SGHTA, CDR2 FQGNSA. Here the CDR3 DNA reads TGTGCCAGCAGCTTAGCGTCGACAAGTGGCTCAGATACGCAGTATTTT. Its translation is CASSLASTSGSDTQYF. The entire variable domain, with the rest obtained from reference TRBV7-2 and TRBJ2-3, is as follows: GAGVSQSPSNKVTEKGKDVELRCDPISGHTALYWYRQSLGQGLEFLIYFQGNSAPDKSGLPSDRFSAERTGGSVSTLTIQRTQQEDSAVYLCASSLASTSGSDTQYFGPGTRLTVL.

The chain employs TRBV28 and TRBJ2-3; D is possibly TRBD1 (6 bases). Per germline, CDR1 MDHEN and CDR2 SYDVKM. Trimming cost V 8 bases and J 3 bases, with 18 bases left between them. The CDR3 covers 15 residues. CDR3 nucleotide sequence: TGTGCCAGCTCCCCTCGACAGGCCGGGACAGATACGCAGTATTTT. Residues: CASSPRQAGTDTQYF.

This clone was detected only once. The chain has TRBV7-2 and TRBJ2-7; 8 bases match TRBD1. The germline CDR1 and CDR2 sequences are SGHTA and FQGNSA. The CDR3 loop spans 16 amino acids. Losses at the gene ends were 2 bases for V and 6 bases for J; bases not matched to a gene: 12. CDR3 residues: CASSLSVLGTGIEQYF. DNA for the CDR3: TGTGCCAGCAGCTTATCGGTTCTCGGGACAGGTATCGAGCAGTACTTC.

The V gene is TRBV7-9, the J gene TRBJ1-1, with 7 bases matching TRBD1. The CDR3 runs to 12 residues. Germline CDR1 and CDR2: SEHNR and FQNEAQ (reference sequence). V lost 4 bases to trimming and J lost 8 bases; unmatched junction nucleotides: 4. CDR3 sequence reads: CASSSGGWEAFF. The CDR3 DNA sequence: TGTGCCAGCAGCTCAGGGGGATGGGAAGCTTTCTTT.